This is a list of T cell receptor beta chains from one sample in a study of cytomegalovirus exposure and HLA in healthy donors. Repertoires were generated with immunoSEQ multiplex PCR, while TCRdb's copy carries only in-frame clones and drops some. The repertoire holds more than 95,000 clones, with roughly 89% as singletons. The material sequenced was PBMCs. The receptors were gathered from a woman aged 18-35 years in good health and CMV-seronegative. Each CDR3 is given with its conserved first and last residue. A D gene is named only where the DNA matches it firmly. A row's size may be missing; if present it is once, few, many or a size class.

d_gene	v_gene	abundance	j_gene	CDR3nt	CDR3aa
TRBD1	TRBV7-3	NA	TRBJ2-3	TGTGCCAGCAGCGCCCCGGGACAGGGAAGAGATACGCAGTATTTT	CASSAPGQGRDTQYF
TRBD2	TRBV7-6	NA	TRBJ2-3	TGTGCCAGCAGCTTAGCCCAGCGGGAGGATGCTAGCACAGATACGCAGTATTTT	CASSLAQREDASTDTQYF
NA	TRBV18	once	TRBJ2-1	TGTGCCAGCTCACCAAGAACTGAGAGCTCCTACAATGAGCAGTTCTTC	CASSPRTESSYNEQFF
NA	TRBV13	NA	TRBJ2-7	TGTGCCAGCAGCCCACCCAGAGGAGAGCAGTACTTC	CASSPPRGEQYF
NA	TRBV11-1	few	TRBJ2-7	TGTGCCAGCAGCTTAGGTAGCAGCGCCTACGAGCAGTACTTC	CASSLGSSAYEQYF
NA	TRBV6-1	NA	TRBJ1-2	TGTGCCAGCAGTGAGGGATTCCAGGGGTCCTATGGCTACACCTTC	CASSEGFQGSYGYTF
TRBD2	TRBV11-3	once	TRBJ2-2	TGTGCCAGCAGCTTTACTAGCGGGATCCAGACCGGGGAGCTGTTTTTT	CASSFTSGIQTGELFF
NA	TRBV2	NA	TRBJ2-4	TGTGCCAGCAGTTCCCGCCATCAGGGTCCCAAAAACATTCAGTACTTC	CASSSRHQGPKNIQYF
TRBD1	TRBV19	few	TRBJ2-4	TGTGCCAGCGGGACAGGGTTCCTAGCCAAAAACATTCAGTACTTC	CASGTGFLAKNIQYF
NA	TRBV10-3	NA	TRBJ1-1	TGTGCCATCAGTGAGTCGGGAGGGAACGCTTTCTTT	CAISESGGNAFF
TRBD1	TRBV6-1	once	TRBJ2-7	TGTGCCAGCAGTGAGATCCCGGGACAGGGGTACGAGCAGTACTTC	CASSEIPGQGYEQYF
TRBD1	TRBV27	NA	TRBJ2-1	TGTGCCAGCAGTGTACAGGGGGCAAGGGAGCAGTTCTTC	CASSVQGAREQFF
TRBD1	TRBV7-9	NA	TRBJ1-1	TGTGCCAGCAGCTACAGGGGGCCCACTGAAGCTTTCTTT	CASSYRGPTEAFF
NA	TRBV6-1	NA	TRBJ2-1	TGTGCCAGCACCCCGGGGGATTCCTACAATGAGCAGTTCTTC	CASTPGDSYNEQFF
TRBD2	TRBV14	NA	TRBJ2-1	TGTGCCAGCAGCCTAATAGCGGGATCATACAATGAGCAGTTCTTC	CASSLIAGSYNEQFF
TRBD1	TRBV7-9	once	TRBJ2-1	TGTGCCAGCAGGGGTCCCGGGACAGGGGGCGATAGCTACAATGAGCAGTTCTTC	CASRGPGTGGDSYNEQFF
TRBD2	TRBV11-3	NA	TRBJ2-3	TGTGCCAGCTCCGCCCGACTAGCGGGATATCAAGATACGCAGTATTTT	CASSARLAGYQDTQYF
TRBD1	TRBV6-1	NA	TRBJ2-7	TGTGCCAGCGTACCGGGACAGGGCAACTACGAGCAGTACTTC	CASVPGQGNYEQYF
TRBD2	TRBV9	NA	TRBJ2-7	TGTGCCAGCAGCGTAGGGCAGGCCCCGACTAGCTCTCACGAGCAGTACTTC	CASSVGQAPTSSHEQYF
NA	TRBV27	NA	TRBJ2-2	TGTGCCAGCAGCTTAGGTAGTTCCGGGGAGCTGTTTTTT	CASSLGSSGELFF
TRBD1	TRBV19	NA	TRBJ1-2	TGTGCCAGTAGTATAGTCCCGGGACAGCCACCCAATGGCTACACCTTC	CASSIVPGQPPNGYTF
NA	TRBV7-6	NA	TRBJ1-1	TGTGCCAGCACCCCCTTCCACCCGGGGGTAGAGGCTTTCTTT	CASTPFHPGVEAFF
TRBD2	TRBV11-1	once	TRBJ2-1	TGTGCCAGCAGCTTAAGATTAGCGGGAAGCTCCTACAATGAGCAGTTCTTC	CASSLRLAGSSYNEQFF
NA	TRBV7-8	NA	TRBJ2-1	TGTGCCAGCAGCACCGGAGGCGGGACCAAGTTCTTC	CASSTGGGTKFF
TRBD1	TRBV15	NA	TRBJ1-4	TGTGCCACCACACCAGACAGGGGGCTAGGTGAAAAACTGTTTTTT	CATTPDRGLGEKLFF
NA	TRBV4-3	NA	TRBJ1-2	TGCGCCAGCAGCCAAGATTTCTCGGGTGGCTACACCTTC	CASSQDFSGGYTF
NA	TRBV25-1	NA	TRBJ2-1	TGTGCCAGCAGCGTAAACCGGGGTGAGCAGTTCTTC	CASSVNRGEQFF
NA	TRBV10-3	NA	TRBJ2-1	TGTGCCATCAGGTCGTACAATGAGCAGTTCTTC	CAIRSYNEQFF
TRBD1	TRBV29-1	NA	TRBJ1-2	TGCAGCGTCCTAAGGACAGGGGTTTACTATGGCTACACCTTC	CSVLRTGVYYGYTF
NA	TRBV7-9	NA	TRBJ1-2	TGTGCCAGCAGCTTAGTTCAGGGGGGCTACACCTTC	CASSLVQGGYTF
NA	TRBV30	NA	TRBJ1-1	TGTGCCTGGACAGAGGTGAACACTGAAGCTTTCTTT	CAWTEVNTEAFF
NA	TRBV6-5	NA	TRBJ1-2	TGTGCCAGCAGTTACGACAGAGAACACTATGGCTACACCTTC	CASSYDREHYGYTF
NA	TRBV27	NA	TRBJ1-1	TGTGCCAGCAGCCGGGGGAACACTGAAGCTTTCTTT	CASSRGNTEAFF